What follows is one T cell receptor (beta chain) and its context. Germline-derived CDR1 and CDR2 are LNHNV and YYDKDF (reference sequence). The CDR3 contains 15 residues. V was pared by 3 bases and J by 1 base, with 4 bases of the junction left unmatched. The PCR ran on 60 Vbeta and 13 Jbeta primers. Sequencing used immunoSEQ multiplex PCR; TCRdb keeps in-frame clones, though not all of them. The data show 180,000 or so clones, and the top ten clones hold roughly 0.74%. The data derive from a study of cytomegalovirus exposure and HLA in healthy donors. The sequenced material came from PBMCs. The genes are TRBV15 and TRBJ2-3; 7 nucleotides agree with TRBD2. This sequence was found in a boy aged 5-17 years in good health and CMV-seronegative. The CDR3 DNA reads as TGTGCCACCAGCAGTCGGGGGGATGGCACAGATACGCAGTATTTT. It translates to CATSSRGDGTDTQYF.